A selection of T cell receptor beta chains follows, all from one sample in a study of blood T cell repertoires in COVID-19. This table comes from immunoSEQ multiplex PCR, and its TCRdb copy is limited to in-frame clones, with some not included. The repertoire holds roughly 40,000 clones, with approximately 84% as singletons. The sample taken for sequencing was peripheral blood. These receptors all stem from an older man with active or convalescent COVID-19. CDR3s include the opening cysteine and the closing phenylalanine or tryptophan. D genes are given only for firm matches. Size is stated for part of the rows, as once, few or many counts, or as a class when the clone is expanded.

clone_size | d_call | j_call | v_call | cdr3_nt | cdr3_aa
NA | NA | TRBJ1-1 | TRBV29-1 | TGCAGCGTTGAAGGCAGGGGGAACACTGAAGCTTTCTTT | CSVEGRGNTEAFF
NA | TRBD2 | TRBJ2-3 | TRBV11-2 | TGTGCCAGCAGCTTGCAGCGGGAGGTAGATACGCAGTATTTT | CASSLQREVDTQYF
few | TRBD2 | TRBJ2-1 | TRBV18 | TGTGCCAGCTCACCAAAGGCGGGGGGTAACAATGAGCAGTTCTTC | CASSPKAGGNNEQFF
NA | NA | TRBJ2-5 | TRBV4-3 | TGCGCCAGCAGCCAAGATCGCGCAGGGTCCGAGACCCAGTACTTC | CASSQDRAGSETQYF
few | NA | TRBJ1-1 | TRBV4-3 | TGCGCCAGCAGCCAAGAGGGACTTACTTTTAAGGGGGCTTTCTTT | CASSQEGLTFKGAFF
NA | TRBD1 | TRBJ1-2 | TRBV6-2/TRBV6-3 | TGTGCCAGCAGTTATGATCCCGGACAGGGGGCGAATGGCTACACCTTC | CASSYDPGQGANGYTF
NA | NA | TRBJ1-3 | TRBV5-1 | TGCGCCAGCAGCTCAGGGGACGGACTCTCTGGAAACACCATATATTTT | CASSSGDGLSGNTIYF
NA | NA | TRBJ2-3 | TRBV2 | TGTGCCAGCCGACTAGTCCCAGATACGCAGTATTTT | CASRLVPDTQYF
NA | TRBD2 | TRBJ2-2 | TRBV2 | TGTGCCAGCATAGGCCTAGCGGGAGGAGGCGGGGAGCTGTTTTTT | CASIGLAGGGGELFF
NA | NA | TRBJ2-1 | TRBV27 | TGTGCCAGCAGTTCGGTGAGGGGGCGGGGGGTATACAATGAGCAGTTCTTC | CASSSVRGRGVYNEQFF
NA | NA | TRBJ1-6 | TRBV6-5 | TGTGCCACCCGTATACAGCCAACGAATTCACCCCTCCACTTT | CATRIQPTNSPLHF
NA | TRBD1 | TRBJ2-7 | TRBV19 | TGTGCCAGTAGTACCGTACTGGGACAGTACGAGCAGTACTTC | CASSTVLGQYEQYF
NA | TRBD2 | TRBJ2-3 | TRBV5-4 | TGTGCCAGCAGCCAACTAGCGGGAGGGGTGGATACGCAGTATTTT | CASSQLAGGVDTQYF
NA | TRBD1 | TRBJ1-1 | TRBV29-1 | TGCAGCGCCCGGACAGGGCTTGGTTGGGACACTGAAGCTTTCTTT | CSARTGLGWDTEAFF
NA | NA | TRBJ1-1 | TRBV12-3/TRBV12-4 | TGTGCCAGCAGTTTAATGAGCGGGACTGAAGCTTTCTTT | CASSLMSGTEAFF
NA | TRBD1 | TRBJ2-3 | TRBV4-3 | TGCGCCAGCAGCCGAAACCGGGACAGGGTCACAGATACGCAGTATTTT | CASSRNRDRVTDTQYF
few | TRBD1 | TRBJ1-2 | TRBV20-1 | TGCAGTGCTAGTAAGACAGGGTTTAATGGCTACACCTTC | CSASKTGFNGYTF
NA | TRBD2 | TRBJ2-2 | TRBV7-2 | TGTGCCAGCAGCCCGCCGGGGGGGCCGACCGGGGAGCTGTTTTTT | CASSPPGGPTGELFF
NA | NA | TRBJ1-1 | TRBV18 | TGTGCCAGCTCACCAGGGGCAGCTGAAGCTTTCTTT | CASSPGAAEAFF
NA | NA | TRBJ1-5 | TRBV3-1/TRBV3-2 | TGTGCCAGCAACCACAGGTATAGCAATCAGCCCCAGCATTTT | CASNHRYSNQPQHF
NA | NA | TRBJ1-3 | TRBV7-2 | TGTGCCAGCAGCTTAGAATACTCTGGAAACACCATATATTTT | CASSLEYSGNTIYF
NA | NA | TRBJ1-2 | TRBV3-1/TRBV3-2 | TGTGCCAGCAGCCAAGATCTAGTGGAAATCCTTAATAACTATGGCTACACCTTC | CASSQDLVEILNNYGYTF
NA | NA | TRBJ2-1 | TRBV4-3 | TGCGCCAGCAGCCAAGATACGGGATCCTACAATGAGCAGTTCTTC | CASSQDTGSYNEQFF
NA | NA | TRBJ1-5 | TRBV7-9 | TGTGCCAGCAGCCAGGGGACTCAGCCCCAGCATTTT | CASSQGTQPQHF
once | NA | TRBJ1-4 | TRBV7-2 | TGTGCCAGCAGCTTAAGCGGCAGTTTTAATGAAAAACTGTTTTTT | CASSLSGSFNEKLFF
NA | TRBD2 | TRBJ2-3 | TRBV7-6 | TGTGCCAGCGGACCCTCACCTAGCGGGGGGGCAGATACGCAGTATTTT | CASGPSPSGGADTQYF
NA | TRBD1 | TRBJ2-3 | TRBV9 | TGTGCCAGCAGCGGATCCGGGACAGTCACGCAGTATTTT | CASSGSGTVTQYF
NA | TRBD2 | TRBJ2-3 | TRBV19 | TGTGCCAGTAGTAAGCCGGGACTAGCGGAAAGCACAGATACGCAGTATTTT | CASSKPGLAESTDTQYF
NA | NA | TRBJ1-6 | TRBV6-5 | TGTGCCAGCAGTTACTCAGGGGGACAAAATTCACCCCTCCACTTT | CASSYSGGQNSPLHF
NA | TRBD1 | TRBJ2-3 | TRBV7-6 | TGTGCCAGCAGCCAAAGACAGGGACGAAGCACAGATACGCAGTATTTT | CASSQRQGRSTDTQYF
NA | NA | TRBJ2-3 | TRBV7-2 | TGTGCCAGCAGCTTAGTCCTCCTAGATGCAGATACGCAGTATTTT | CASSLVLLDADTQYF